This record covers a single TCR beta chain. Antigen unknown. This sample stems from a study of cytomegalovirus exposure and HLA in healthy donors. The table came from immunoSEQ multiplex PCR; TCRdb's copy has only in-frame clones and leaves some out. The data contain 250,000 to 350,000 clones, 70% to 90% of them seen just once; the ten biggest clones take up approximately 0.84%. CDR1 is SGDLS, CDR2 YYNGEE, per germline. The CDR3 length is 15 residues. With 0 bases clipped from V and 1 base from J, the junction kept 2 bases outside the gene matches. The study, taken as a whole, reports: Subsequent analysis found a tendency for first-cohort TCR clusters to co-occur within the 120 or so validation repertoires.

The TCR was taken from a woman in her late teens or twenties in good health and CMV-seronegative. This chain joins TRBV9 and TRBJ1-1; the match to TRBD1 covers 8 bases. Input material: PBMCs. The CDR3 region has the DNA TGTGCCAGCAGCGTAGTGGGGACAGGGAACACTGAAGCTTTCTTT. This encodes CASSVVGTGNTEAFF.